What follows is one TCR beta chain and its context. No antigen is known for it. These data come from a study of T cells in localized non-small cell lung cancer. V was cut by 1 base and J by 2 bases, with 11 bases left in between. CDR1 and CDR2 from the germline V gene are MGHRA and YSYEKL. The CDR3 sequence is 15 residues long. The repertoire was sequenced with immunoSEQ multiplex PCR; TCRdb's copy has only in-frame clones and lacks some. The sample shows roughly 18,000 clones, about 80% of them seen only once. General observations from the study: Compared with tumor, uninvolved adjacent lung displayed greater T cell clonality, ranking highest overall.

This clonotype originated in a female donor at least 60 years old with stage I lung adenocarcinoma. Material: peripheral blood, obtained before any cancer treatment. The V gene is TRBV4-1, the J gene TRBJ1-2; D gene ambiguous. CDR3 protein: CASSQVGTVNYGYTF. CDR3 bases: TGCGCCAGCAGCCAAGTAGGCACTGTGAACTATGGCTACACCTTC.